The 5 T cell receptor beta chains in this list originate from one sample, sequenced in a study of cytomegalovirus exposure and HLA in healthy donors. The assay was immunoSEQ multiplex PCR, and TCRdb's table has in-frame clones only and misses some. The sample lists 120,000 or so clones, 85% to 90% seen once, with about 1% in the top ten. The source material was PBMCs. Every receptor here comes from a woman between 18 and 29 years old in good health and CMV-seronegative.

The chain has TRBV6-1 and TRBJ1-2; D is ambiguous. Germline CDR1 reads MNHNS; CDR2 reads SASEGT. This CDR3 is built from 13 residues. V was cut by 6 bases and J by 5 bases, with 13 bases left in between. The CDR3 here is CASRPGLGYGYTF. The CDR3 DNA is TGTGCCAGCAGGCCAGGACTCGGGTATGGCTACACCTTC.

This clone turned up a few times. The chain carries TRBV5-5 and TRBJ2-7, with 9 bases identical to TRBD1. The germline CDR1 and CDR2 sequences are SGHKS and YYEKEE (reference sequence). This CDR3 spans 13 amino acids. Trimming took 3 bases from V and 5 from J; bases not matched to a gene: 3. The chain's CDR3 is CASSSWTGDEQYF. The CDR3 coding sequence is TGTGCCAGCAGCTCGTGGACAGGGGACGAGCAGTACTTC.

The V gene is TRBV2, the J gene TRBJ2-1, with D uncertain. Deletions cut 6 bases from V and 3 bases from J, with 15 bases between. The CDR3 extends over 15 amino acids. Germline V CDR1 and CDR2: SNHLY, FYNNEI. In DNA, the CDR3 is TGTGCCAGCAGAGAGACGGCGGTACGCTACAATGAGCAGTTCTTC. This codes for CASRETAVRYNEQFF.

The gene calls are TRBV28 and TRBJ2-5; the D is unclear. Germline-derived CDR1 and CDR2 are MDHEN and SYDVKM. The CDR3 is 12 amino acids. V was trimmed by 8 bases and J by 0 bases, leaving 7 bases between them. The CDR3 region is CASSLNQETQYF. For the CDR3, the DNA is TGTGCCAGCTCTCTAAACCAAGAGACCCAGTACTTC. Using reference TRBV28 and TRBJ2-5 for the parts outside the CDR3, the full variable domain is DVKVTQSSRYLVKRTGEKVFLECVQDMDHENMFWYRQDPGLGLRLIYFSYDVKMKEKGDIPEGYSVSREKKERFSLILESASTNQTSMYLCASSLNQETQYFGPGTRLLVL.

As regards this clone: Germline and junction disagree at one end, which may indicate a read error. This specimen includes other DNA sequences encoding the same CDR3. Here the CDR3 reads CSVEGLRVQGEAFF. In nucleotides, the CDR3 is TGCAGTGTTGAAGGTTTGAGAGTACAGGGGGAAGCTTTCTTT. V and J are TRBV29-1 and TRBJ1-1; TRBD1 agrees at 7 bases. This CDR3 region has 14 residues. Germline CDR1 SQVTM, CDR2 ANQGSEA. Together with reference TRBV29-1 and TRBJ1-1, the CDR3 gives the full variable domain: SAVISQKPSRDICQRGTSLTIQCQVDSQVTMMFWYRQQPGQSLTLIATANQGSEATYESGFVIDKFPISRPNLTFSTLTVSNMSPEDSSIYLCSVEGLRVQGEAFFGQGTRLTVV.